Shown below are 28 T cell receptor beta chains from a single sample sequenced in a study of T cell repertoires in cytomegalovirus infection. TCRdb used MiXCR to reprocess the reads, holding one entry per CDR3 protein. The sample lists approximately 260,000 distinct CDR3 sequences; over 15% were seen once. The sample comprised CD8+ T cells from PBMCs. The receptors come from a human donor in good health (CMV status not recorded). Some clones in this sample may be carry-over from other donors' samples.

Many counts were recorded for this clonotype. The J gene is TRBJ2-7, the V gene TRBV7-6, with no clear D. Germline CDR1 is SGHVS and CDR2 is FNYEAQ. The CDR3 contains 13 residues. V was trimmed by 3 bases and J by 7 bases, leaving 13 bases between them. CDR3 sequence reads: CASSLGGFGEQYF. The CDR3 region has the DNA TGTGCCAGCAGCTTGGGCGGCTTTGGGGAGCAGTACTTC.

This clonotype has at least ten counts. The CDR3 DNA reads as TGTGCCAGCAGCTCAACCGACCTGAACTACGAGCAGTACTTC. Translation gives CASSSTDLNYEQYF. The chain links TRBV7-2 to TRBJ2-7, with D hard to call. CDR1 is SGHTA, CDR2 FQGNSA, per germline. The CDR3 is 14 amino acids. Trimming cost V 4 bases and J 3 bases, with 13 bases left between them. The full variable domain, its missing parts supplied by reference TRBV7-2 and TRBJ2-7, is GAGVSQSPSNKVTEKGKDVELRCDPISGHTALYWYRQSLGQGLEFLIYFQGNSAPDKSGLPSDRFSAERTGGSVSTLTIQRTQQEDSAVYLCASSSTDLNYEQYFGPGTRLTVT.

This clonotype was seen repeatedly, ten times or more. The junction departs from germline at one end; a sequencing error may be responsible. The V and J genes are TRBV6-2 or TRBV6-3 and TRBJ2-3, with unresolved D. The CDR3 consists of 11 residues. Germline assignment: CDR1 MNHEY and CDR2 SVGEGT. CDR3 nucleotides: TGTGCCAGCACCAACGACGTGACGCCGTATTTT. Its translation is CASTNDVTPYF.

The chain joins TRBV10-3 to TRBJ2-7; 9 bases map to TRBD2. The V and J ends lost 2 bases and 5 bases, in that order; junction bases with no gene match: 1. Germline V gene lookup returns CDR1 ENHRY and CDR2 SYGVKD. CDR3 length: 13 residues. The CDR3 nucleotides read TGTGCCATCAGTGAGGTAGCGGGGGACGAGCAGTACTTC. Translated: CAISEVAGDEQYF.

The rearrangement joins TRBV12-3 or TRBV12-4 to TRBJ2-1; 8 bases fit TRBD2. With V trimmed by 10 bases and J by 3 bases, 8 bases remained unmatched. The CDR3 has 14 residues. DNA of the CDR3: TGTGCCACCGGCCCCCGGGGGGGCTACAATGAGCAGTTCTTC. It is translated as CATGPRGGYNEQFF.

This clonotype was seen a few times. The chain has TRBV19 and TRBJ1-3, with D possibly TRBD1 on 5 matching bases. This CDR3 spans 16 amino acids. Germline CDR1 reads LNHDA; CDR2 reads SQIVND (reference sequence). Trimming removed 3 bases from V and 0 bases from J, with 12 bases in between. This chain's CDR3 is CASSIAGTISGNTIYF. The DNA of the CDR3 is TGTGCCAGTAGTATTGCAGGGACTATCTCTGGAAACACCATATATTTT.

The table lists this clonotype with many counts. The V gene is TRBV7-8, the J gene TRBJ2-5, with TRBD1 matching over 7 bases. The V gene end was trimmed by 1 base and the J gene end by 2 bases; junction bases not matched to a gene: 13. The CDR3 covers 18 residues. Germline loops: CDR1 SGHVS, CDR2 FQNEAQ. CDR3 in DNA: TGTGCCAGCAGCTTAGGGGGTACAGGGGTAGAGGGACAAGAGACCCAGTACTTC. Its translation is CASSLGGTGVEGQETQYF.

In this sample, this clonotype turned up many times. This chain connects TRBV7-2 to TRBJ2-7; unclear D gene. Deletions cut 2 bases from V and 4 bases from J, with 12 bases between. The CDR3 is 14 amino acids. From germline, CDR1 is SGHTA and CDR2 FQGNSA. CDR3: CASSLKGLGYEQYF. The CDR3 DNA reads as TGTGCCAGCAGCTTAAAGGGTTTGGGATACGAGCAGTACTTC.

The chain combines TRBV7-9 with TRBJ1-1; D is possibly TRBD1 (6 bases). The CDR3 runs to 14 residues. The V gene's germline CDR1 is SEHNR and CDR2 FQNEAQ (reference sequence). Trimming shortened V by 2 bases and J by 5 bases, and 12 bases separated the two germline ends. The CDR3 DNA follows: TGTGCCAGCAGCTTACAGGGGTCTTTTACTGAAGCTTTCTTT. This gives the protein CASSLQGSFTEAFF.

CDR3 protein: CASSWQGSSYEQYF. The CDR3 nucleotides are TGTGCCAGCAGTTGGCAGGGGAGCTCCTACGAGCAGTACTTC. V usage is TRBV27 and J usage is TRBJ2-7; D might be TRBD1 (6 bases). The CDR3 consists of 14 residues. Trimming left V 4 bases short and J 0 bases short, with 10 bases between. Germline lookup yields CDR1 MNHEY and CDR2 SMNVEV (reference sequence).

This clonotype was counted at least ten times. The V call is TRBV7-2, the J call TRBJ1-4, with D perhaps TRBD1 (6 bases). The CDR3 totals 16 residues. Between the trimmed V and J ends, which lost 0 bases and 2 bases, there was a span of 10 bases. Germline V CDR1 and CDR2: SGHTA, FQGNSA. DNA for the CDR3: TGTGCCAGCAGCTTAGCGGGGGGGCTGACTAATGAAAAACTGTTTTTT. It specifies CASSLAGGLTNEKLFF.

This clonotype came up once. The chain recombines TRBV29-1 with TRBJ2-1; 12 bases line up with TRBD1. Germline trimming cut 4 bases from V and 2 bases from J; bases unmatched to any gene: 3. CDR1 is SQVTM, CDR2 ANQGSEA, per germline. CDR3 size: 15 residues. CDR3 in amino acids: CSVGGQGATYNEQFF. Written as DNA, the CDR3 is TGCAGCGTTGGGGGACAGGGGGCCACCTACAATGAGCAGTTCTTC.

This clonotype occurred many times. The chain couples TRBV12-3 or TRBV12-4 to TRBJ1-1; the D gene is possibly TRBD1 (5 bases). This CDR3 region has 12 residues. The V gene lost 6 bases and the J gene lost 11 bases, with 16 bases spanning the gap. The CDR3 sequence is CASRPSGIEAFF. The CDR3, as DNA: TGTGCCAGCAGGCCTTCAGGGATCGAGGCTTTCTTT.

This clonotype was detected many times. CDR3 nucleotide sequence: TGTGCCAGCAGCCCCCCCGGGACGGTCTATGGCTACACCTTC. Translated: CASSPPGTVYGYTF. The J gene is TRBJ1-2, the V gene TRBV11-1; tentative D call: TRBD1 (5 bases). The CDR3 is made up of 14 amino acids. Germline V gene data show CDR1 as SGHAT and CDR2 as FQDESV (reference sequence). Trimming cost V 5 bases and J 4 bases, with 14 bases left between them.

The V call is TRBV13, the J call TRBJ2-5; maybe TRBD2 (5 bases). Germline V gene sequence: CDR1 PRHDT, CDR2 FYEKMQ (reference sequence). Trimming removed 3 bases at V and 2 bases at J, with 13 bases between. This CDR3 has 15 residues. CDR3 coding DNA: TGTGCCAGCAGCTTGGGTAGCGACGTTCAAGAGACCCAGTACTTC. It yields the protein CASSLGSDVQETQYF. The entire variable domain, with the rest obtained from reference TRBV13 and TRBJ2-5, is as follows: AAGVIQSPRHLIKEKRETATLKCYPIPRHDTVYWYQQGPGQDPQFLISFYEKMQSDKGSIPDRFSAQQFSDYHSELNMSSLELGDSALYFCASSLGSDVQETQYFGPGTRLLVL.

There are a few counts of this clonotype. The chain carries TRBV2 and TRBJ2-7, with D perhaps matching TRBD1 or TRBD2 (6 bases each). V was trimmed by 6 bases and J by 0 bases, leaving 24 bases between them. Germline V gene sequence: CDR1 SNHLY, CDR2 FYNNEI. The CDR3 has 18 amino acids. CDR3 in DNA: TGTGCCAGCAGCCACAAAGGGGGTCTTAGCGGTAGCTCCTACGAGCAGTACTTC. Residues: CASSHKGGLSGSSYEQYF.

This clonotype has more than one count but fewer than ten. The chain is built from TRBV6-2 or TRBV6-3 and TRBJ2-2, with TRBD2 matching 9 bases. The V gene's germline CDR1 is MNHEY and CDR2 SVGEGT. This CDR3 comprises 15 residues. Trimming removed 10 bases from V and 6 bases from J; junction bases left unmatched: 12. Here the CDR3 DNA reads TGTGCCAAAAGCGGGGGACTAGCCTTATCCGGGGAGCTGTTTTTT. It is translated as CAKSGGLALSGELFF.

This clonotype was detected only a few times. This chain connects TRBV20-1 to TRBJ2-5, with 7 bases identical to TRBD1. The CDR3 loop spans 14 amino acids. Looked up from germline, CDR1 is DFQATT and CDR2 is SNEGSKA (reference sequence). V gave up 6 bases and J gave up 1 base; unmatched junction bases: 8. The CDR3 DNA sequence: TGCAGTGCCGGAGACAGGGCGTCCCAAGAGACCCAGTACTTC. This gives the protein CSAGDRASQETQYF.

CDR3 DNA sequence: TGCGCCACCCGAGTCTGGCCCCAAGAGACCCAGTACTTC. Translated, it gives CATRVWPQETQYF. The rearrangement joins TRBV5-1 to TRBJ2-5; D remains ambiguous. The CDR3 spans 13 residues. Germline CDR1 and CDR2: SGHRS and YFSETQ. V was clipped by 9 bases and J by 1 base, with 13 bases between them.

This clonotype occurred many times. V usage is TRBV7-3 and J usage is TRBJ2-1; no firm D call. Between the trimmed V and J ends, which lost 3 bases and 0 bases, there was a span of 12 bases. The CDR3 sequence is 16 residues long. In germline, CDR1 is SGHTA, CDR2 FQGTGA. CDR3 DNA sequence: TGTGCCAGCAGCTTCCTCGGGCCGAGCTCCTACAATGAGCAGTTCTTC. It translates to CASSFLGPSSYNEQFF.

V usage is TRBV29-1 and J usage is TRBJ2-7; D is possibly TRBD2 (7 bases). The V end lost 3 bases, the J end lost 6 bases, and 24 bases lay between the germline ends. The germline gives CDR1 SQVTM, CDR2 ANQGSEA. CDR3 length equals 16 residues. CDR3 coding DNA: TGCAGCGTTGACGGGACACCCGTCCCGGGAGGCTTCGAGCAGTACTTC. It encodes CSVDGTPVPGGFEQYF.

Comments on this clonotype: A much larger clone differs by one base, so this may be a read error. This sequence joins TRBV7-9 and TRBJ1-1; D unclear. This CDR3 is built from 11 residues. CDR1 and CDR2 from the germline V gene are SEHNR and FQNEAQ (reference sequence). The CDR3 loop is CASSDNTEGFF. CDR3 sequence (DNA): TGTGCCAGCAGCGATAACACTGAAGGTTTCTTT.

This clonotype was seen a few times. This chain links TRBV6-2 or TRBV6-3 with TRBJ1-1, with D tentatively TRBD1 (5 bases). The CDR3 length is 15 residues. From germline, CDR1 is MNHEY and CDR2 SVGEGT. The germline V and J ends were trimmed by 2 bases and 1 base, with 11 bases remaining between them. This CDR3 reads CASSYPRGWNTEAFF. The CDR3 DNA sequence: TGTGCCAGCAGTTACCCACGGGGGTGGAACACTGAAGCTTTCTTT.

The chain carries TRBV7-9 and TRBJ2-1, with D perhaps TRBD2 (6 bases). The CDR3 consists of 15 residues. V dropped 2 bases and J dropped 8 bases, with 16 bases sitting between them. CDR1 is SEHNR, CDR2 FQNEAQ, per germline (reference sequence). The CDR3 here is CASSLPRTGVDEQFF. The CDR3 DNA is TGTGCCAGCAGCTTACCCCGGACGGGGGTAGATGAGCAGTTCTTC.

The sample holds many counts of this clonotype. The chain is built from TRBV7-2 and TRBJ2-3; a weak D match, TRBD1 (6 bases). Germline V lookup: CDR1 SGHTA, CDR2 FQGNSA. CDR3 length equals 15 residues. The germline V and J ends were trimmed by 1 base and 6 bases, with 14 bases remaining between them. In DNA form, the CDR3 reads TGTGCCAGCAGCTTAGACCTGGACAGTTCCGATACGCAGTATTTT. It translates to CASSLDLDSSDTQYF.

V gene TRBV12-3 or TRBV12-4 combines with J gene TRBJ2-7, with TRBD1 identical over 9 bases. There are 14 residues in the CDR3. The V segment lost 6 bases and the J segment 6 bases; nucleotides outside the gene matches: 9. CDR3 nucleotides: TGTGCCAGCAGGCCACCGGGACAGGGAGGCGAGCAGTACTTC. This encodes CASRPPGQGGEQYF.

This clonotype was seen at least ten times. The chain is built from TRBV6-2 or TRBV6-3 and TRBJ1-2; no definite D call. This CDR3 is built from 15 residues. Germline V lookup: CDR1 MNHEY, CDR2 SVGEGT. V was clipped by 5 bases and J by 4 bases, with 17 bases between them. The CDR3 DNA follows: TGTGCCAGCAGTCCCGGGGAGGTGGAGAGCTATGGCTACACCTTC. Protein sequence: CASSPGEVESYGYTF.

This clonotype was picked up a small number of times. The gene calls are TRBV10-3 and TRBJ2-1, with 9 bases lining up with TRBD1. Germline CDR1 ENHRY, CDR2 SYGVKD. V was pared by 4 bases and J by 4 bases, with 8 bases of the junction left unmatched. The CDR3 has 16 residues. Here the CDR3 DNA reads TGTGCCATCAGTGCTCCGGGACAGGGACCTTACAATGAGCAGTTCTTC. It yields the protein CAISAPGQGPYNEQFF.